This T cell receptor (beta chain) was recovered during a study of blood T cell repertoires in COVID-19. Study context: Acute-phase and convalescent COVID-19 samples originated in the United States, Italy and Spain.

Produced via immunoSEQ multiplex PCR; TCRdb's table is partial and in-frame only. The sample includes about 340,000 clones, under 95% of them seen just once. The CDR3 runs 17 residues. Germline values: CDR1 SGDLS, CDR2 YYNGEE. J was trimmed by 7 bases and V by 3 bases; bases with no gene match: 12. This clone was observed once. This clonotype was sampled from a woman aged 18-30 years who had recovered from COVID-19. Sequencing input: peripheral blood. The rearrangement links TRBV9 to TRBJ2-2, with 10 bases aligning to TRBD1. The CDR3 sequence is CASSEAGTGDLVGELFF. CDR3 bases: TGTGCCAGCAGCGAAGCCGGGACAGGGGACCTTGTCGGGGAGCTGTTTTTT.